This T cell receptor beta chain was sequenced in a study of OX40 agonist ivuxolimab in advanced cancers. General observations from the study: Relative to CD4+ cells, CD8+ T cells on average had more expanded clones.

Turning to this clone: Its specificity is unknown.

CDR3 length: 14 residues. With 0 bases clipped from V and 11 bases from J, the junction kept 8 bases outside the gene matches. CDR1 and CDR2 (germline): SGHDT, YYEEEE. Libraries were prepared by immunoSEQ multiplex PCR; TCRdb keeps only in-frame clonotypes and omits some of them. The repertoire has approximately 70,000 clones, about 88% of them found once; the top ten carry approximately 0.3%. The material was CD4+ or CD8+ T cells sorted from blood, obtained in a trial of the OX40 agonist ivuxolimab. This chain links TRBV5-6 with TRBJ2-7; 10 bases line up with TRBD2. The origin of this receptor is an adult with an advanced solid tumor such as melanoma, head and neck, liver or kidney cancer. CDR3 amino acids: CASSLVEREGSKYF. CDR3 coding DNA: TGTGCCAGCAGCTTGGTGGAGCGGGAGGGCTCCAAGTACTTC.